This entry lists 20 T cell receptor beta chains sequenced from one sample in a study of blood T cell repertoires in COVID-19. Measured with immunoSEQ multiplex PCR; TCRdb has only the in-frame clones, and not every one. Of about 200,000 clones in the sample, roughly nine tenths were seen once. The sequencing input was PBMCs or T cells enriched from blood (not recorded which). These TCRs come from a woman aged 25 to 39 with acute COVID-19.

The chain joins TRBV29-1 to TRBJ1-4; 8 nucleotides match TRBD1. In germline, CDR1 is SQVTM, CDR2 ANQGSEA. The V and J ends lost 4 bases and 0 bases, in that order; junction bases with no gene match: 7. The CDR3 has 16 amino acids. CDR3 bases: TGCAGCGTTGCGTGGCAGGGGGCTTCAACTAATGAAAAACTGTTTTTT. This gives the protein CSVAWQGASTNEKLFF.

The gene calls are TRBV6-2 or TRBV6-3 and TRBJ1-2; TRBD1 is a possible D gene (6 bases). Germline-derived CDR1 and CDR2 are MNHEY and SVGEGT. V lost 5 bases to trimming and J lost 8 bases, with 15 bases between them. The CDR3 covers 13 residues. CDR3 nucleotides: TGTGCCAGCAGTATTACAGGGACGGGGGGCTACACCTTC. This codes for CASSITGTGGYTF.

V usage is TRBV19 and J usage is TRBJ1-4, with D possibly matching TRBD1 (5 bases). V shed 2 bases and J shed 0 bases, with 16 bases lying between them. The length of the CDR3 is 18 residues. Germline V gives CDR1 LNHDA, CDR2 SQIVND (reference sequence). The CDR3 DNA reads TGTGCCAGTAGTATAAGGGAACCGACAGCCCCAACTAATGAAAAACTGTTTTTT. Its translation is CASSIREPTAPTNEKLFF.

This rearrangement joins TRBV4-1 to TRBJ2-1; 7 bases are a match to TRBD1. CDR3 length equals 17 residues. Germline V lookup: CDR1 MGHRA, CDR2 YSYEKL. V lost 4 bases and J lost 2; bases outside the gene matches: 11. The CDR3 nucleotides are TGCGCCAGCAGCCCCCGTCCCACGGGACAGACCTACAATGAGCAGTTCTTC. This sequence encodes CASSPRPTGQTYNEQFF.

The chain couples TRBV5-1 to TRBJ2-5; 7 bases match TRBD1. Germline V gives CDR1 SGHRS, CDR2 YFSETQ. CDR3 length: 15 amino acids. J was trimmed by 3 bases and V by 5 bases; bases with no gene match: 10. CDR3 residues: CASSQFPGQKETQYF. In nucleotides, the CDR3 is TGCGCCAGCAGTCAATTTCCGGGACAGAAAGAGACCCAGTACTTC.

The rearrangement links TRBV3-1 (or the pseudogene TRBV3-2) to TRBJ1-4; perhaps TRBD1 as D (5 bases). The germline V gene has CDR1 LGHDT and CDR2 YNNKEL (reference sequence). The CDR3 has 16 residues. V was clipped by 1 base and J by 7 bases, with 16 bases between them. CDR3 DNA: TGTGCCAGCAGCCAAGCGGTGGGCAGGGTGGCTGAAAAACTGTTTTTT. Residues: CASSQAVGRVAEKLFF.

The chain combines TRBV7-6 with TRBJ1-5, with D perhaps matching TRBD1 (5 bases). CDR3 length: 16 residues. Per the germline V gene, CDR1 is SGHVS and CDR2 is FNYEAQ. Trimming took off 1 base at V and 1 base at J, with 11 bases between the two ends. The CDR3 DNA is TGTGCCAGCAGCTTAGGTCAGGGTAGGAGCAATCAGCCCCAGCATTTT. This translates into CASSLGQGRSNQPQHF.

V gene TRBV2 combines with J gene TRBJ1-1; possibly TRBD1 for D (5 bases). Germline V gives CDR1 SNHLY, CDR2 FYNNEI. V lost 7 bases and J 4 bases, leaving 16 bases between the germline ends. The CDR3 is 14 residues long. The DNA of the CDR3 is TGTGCCAGCACCGAAAGGTCAGGGATCACTGAAGCTTTCTTT. Translation gives CASTERSGITEAFF.

The gene calls are TRBV9 and TRBJ2-1; D not certain. The CDR3 totals 13 residues. Germline CDR1 SGDLS, CDR2 YYNGEE. Trimming removed 0 bases at V and 10 bases at J, with 11 bases between. CDR3 sequence reads: CASSVAGIPEQFF. CDR3 bases: TGTGCCAGCAGCGTAGCAGGTATCCCGGAGCAGTTCTTC.

The chain links TRBV27 to TRBJ1-4, with D possibly TRBD1 on 5 matching bases. This CDR3 contains 15 residues. Germline loops: CDR1 MNHEY, CDR2 SMNVEV (reference sequence). Trimming removed 0 bases from V and 6 bases from J, with 11 bases in between. The CDR3 DNA is TGTGCCAGCAGTTTATCGACCACAGGTTATGAAAAACTGTTTTTT. Its protein product is CASSLSTTGYEKLFF.

The chain joins TRBV24-1 to TRBJ2-1, with 7 bases matching TRBD2. Trimming cost V 4 bases and J 6 bases; bases outside gene matches: 14. The CDR3 length is 17 residues. The germline gives CDR1 KGHDR, CDR2 SFDVKD. The CDR3 spells CATSDPRLAGVLNEQFF. CDR3 bases: TGTGCCACCAGTGACCCCCGACTAGCTGGGGTCCTCAATGAGCAGTTCTTC.

V and J are TRBV6-1 and TRBJ1-5, with 8 bases that match TRBD1. J lost 3 bases, V lost 4 bases, and 17 bases had no gene match. CDR3 size: 19 residues. Germline lookup yields CDR1 MNHNS and CDR2 SASEGT. For the CDR3, the DNA is TGTGCCAGCAGTGCGGCCTTCCAGGGGGCCGCAAAGTACAATCAGCCCCAGCATTTT. Its protein is CASSAAFQGAAKYNQPQHF.

The chain joins TRBV15 to TRBJ2-7, with 8 bases identical to TRBD2. V dropped 8 bases and J dropped 0; count of bases not matched to a gene: 6. Germline lookup yields CDR1 LNHNV and CDR2 YYDKDF (reference sequence). This CDR3 has 14 amino acids. CDR3 sequence: CATARGGSSYEQYF. The CDR3, as DNA: TGTGCCACCGCACGCGGGGGGAGCTCCTACGAGCAGTACTTC. Together with reference TRBV15 and TRBJ2-7, the CDR3 gives the full variable domain: DAMVIQNPRYQVTQFGKPVTLSCSQTLNHNVMYWYQQKSSQAPKLLFHYYDKDFNNEADTPDNFQSRRPNTSFCFLDIRSPGLGDTAMYLCATARGGSSYEQYFGPGTRLTVT.

This clone was found once. The CDR3 DNA sequence: TGTGCCAGCAGCTCCGACTCTAGCGGGGGAAGGGATGAGCAGTTCTTC. Its translation: CASSSDSSGGRDEQFF. The rearrangement joins TRBV11-3 to TRBJ2-1; the match to TRBD2 covers 10 bases. The V gene's germline CDR1 is SGHNT and CDR2 YENEEA. The CDR3 spans 16 residues. J was trimmed by 8 bases and V by 4 bases; bases with no gene match: 11.

This chain joins TRBV4-2 and TRBJ2-1; 8 nucleotides line up with TRBD2. The V gene end was trimmed by 1 base and the J gene end by 7 bases; junction bases not matched to a gene: 12. The CDR3 totals 17 residues. Germline lookup yields CDR1 LGHNA and CDR2 YNFKEQ. The CDR3 DNA follows: TGTGCCAGCAGCCAAGCGGAGGGGCGGGGGGCCGGGAATGAGCAGTTCTTC. It codes for CASSQAEGRGAGNEQFF.

The V and J genes are TRBV7-9 and TRBJ1-3, with 7 bases that match TRBD1. Trimming at V came to 5 bases and at J to 0 bases, leaving 10 bases not matched to a gene. The CDR3 sequence is 17 residues long. Germline CDR1 is SEHNR and CDR2 is FQNEAQ (reference sequence). The CDR3 loop reads CASSPYGQAGSGNTIYF. CDR3 nucleotide sequence: TGTGCCAGCAGCCCATACGGACAGGCGGGCTCTGGAAACACCATATATTTT.

The chain joins TRBV12-5 to TRBJ2-1; the D gene is possibly TRBD1 (5 bases). Trimming left V 6 bases short and J 10 bases short, with 13 bases between. From germline, CDR1 is LGHNT and CDR2 FRNRAP. The length of the CDR3 is 12 residues. The CDR3 nucleotides are TGTGCTAGTGGCCGCTCCGACAGAGAGCAGTTCTTC. Translated, it gives CASGRSDREQFF.

The V gene is TRBV30, the J gene TRBJ1-2; D is perhaps TRBD1 (5 bases). The V gene's germline CDR1 is GTSNPN and CDR2 SVGIG (reference sequence). The CDR3 is 15 residues long. With 0 bases removed from V and 8 bases from J, the gap between germline ends came to 19 bases. The DNA of the CDR3 is TGTGCCTGGAGTGTGGGGGGACCGACTTGGCGAGGCTACACCTTC. Its translation is CAWSVGGPTWRGYTF.

The chain couples TRBV9 to TRBJ1-6, with 9 bases fitting TRBD1. CDR3 size: 17 residues. Trimming removed 2 bases from V and 3 bases from J; junction bases left unmatched: 6. Germline-derived CDR1 and CDR2 are SGDLS and YYNGEE. CDR3 loop: CASSVSTGGGYNSPLHF. Here the CDR3 DNA reads TGTGCCAGCAGCGTCTCAACAGGGGGCGGCTATAATTCACCCCTCCACTTT.

The rearrangement links TRBV7-6 to TRBJ1-1; TRBD1 is a possible D gene (6 bases). The CDR3 has 16 residues. Trimming removed 4 bases at V and 2 bases at J, with 17 bases between. Germline V gene data show CDR1 as SGHVS and CDR2 as FNYEAQ. The CDR3, as DNA: TGTGCCAGCAGCTCCAGGGGAGCTGGCTCAAACACTGAAGCTTTCTTT. Its translation: CASSSRGAGSNTEAFF.